The rows below give T cell receptor beta chains drawn from one sample of a study of blood T cell repertoires in COVID-19. Method: immunoSEQ multiplex PCR; TCRdb's copy keeps in-frame clones and lacks some. Here the sample spans approximately 270,000 clones, 80% to 90% being singletons. Sequencing used peripheral blood. Receptors originate from a man under 40 with acute or convalescent COVID-19. CDR3s include the opening cysteine and the closing phenylalanine or tryptophan. The D gene is left open where the match is weak. Clone size is given for some rows only: seen once, a few or many times, or a class if the clone is expanded.

len	v_gene	d_gene	j_gene	abundance	CDR3nt	CDR3aa
16	TRBV5-4	TRBD2	TRBJ2-2	once	TGTGCCAGCAGCCGACGACTAGCGGGGAACACCGGGGAGCTGTTTTTT	CASSRRLAGNTGELFF
19	TRBV4-2	TRBD1	TRBJ1-5	.	TGTGCCAGCAGCCAAGTGAGACAGGGGGCGCGTGGTTATGATCAGCCCCAGCATTTT	CASSQVRQGARGYDQPQHF
15	TRBV30	.	TRBJ1-2	.	TGTGCCTGGAGTCTCTCCGGGGGGCGTAGCTATGGCTACACCTTC	CAWSLSGGRSYGYTF
13	TRBV7-3	TRBD1	TRBJ1-1	.	TGTGCCAGCAGCTTGACAGGGCCCACTGAAGCTTTCTTT	CASSLTGPTEAFF
17	TRBV9	TRBD1	TRBJ1-2	once	TGTGCCAGCAGCGTTACGGGACAGGGGGCGCGAAACTATGGCTACACCTTC	CASSVTGQGARNYGYTF
14	TRBV19	TRBD1	TRBJ1-1	.	TGTGCCAGTAGTAGCGACAGGGTGAGCACTGAAGCTTTCTTT	CASSSDRVSTEAFF
11	TRBV5-1	.	TRBJ2-2	.	TGCGCCAGCAGCTCGTCCGGGGAGCTGTTTTTT	CASSSSGELFF
13	TRBV5-1	.	TRBJ1-1	.	TGCGCCAGCAGCTTTCAGGTGAACACTGAAGCTTTCTTT	CASSFQVNTEAFF
15	TRBV15	.	TRBJ2-2	once	TGTGCCACCAGCAGAGCCGGTCCGAACACCGGGGAGCTGTTTTTT	CATSRAGPNTGELFF
15	TRBV18	TRBD1	TRBJ1-5	.	TGTGCCAGCTCAGCCGGGACAGGGGGCAATCAGCCCCAGCATTTT	CASSAGTGGNQPQHF
14	TRBV6-5	TRBD2	TRBJ2-7	.	TGTGCCAGCAGTAGATCTAGCGGGAGGTCCGAGCAGTACTTC	CASSRSSGRSEQYF
14	TRBV29-1	.	TRBJ2-6	.	TGCAGCGTTGCTATCTCGCGTGGGGCCAACGTCCTGACTTTC	CSVAISRGANVLTF
13	TRBV2	TRBD1	TRBJ2-1	.	TGTGCCAGTACGGGACAGGGTCTTAGTGAGCAGTTCTTC	CASTGQGLSEQFF
13	TRBV9	.	TRBJ1-1	.	TGTGCCAGCAGCGCCGACAGATACACTGAAGCTTTCTTT	CASSADRYTEAFF
14	TRBV21-1	.	TRBJ2-1	once	TGTGCCAGCAGCAAGGAACTAGCGGTCAATGAGCAGTTCTTC	CASSKELAVNEQFF
15	TRBV25-1	TRBD2	TRBJ2-1	once	TGTGCCAGCGCACCTCCTAGCGGGAGAGGGTATGAGCAGTTCTTC	CASAPPSGRGYEQFF
13	TRBV11-3	.	TRBJ1-1	.	TGTGCCAGCAGCTTAGGGGGGAGGACTGAAGCTTTCTTT	CASSLGGRTEAFF
15	TRBV7-9	.	TRBJ2-1	.	TGTGCCAGCAGCTTAGGATTCTCCGGGGACAATGAGCAGTTCTTC	CASSLGFSGDNEQFF
15	TRBV29-1	.	TRBJ2-5	few	TGCAGCGTGGGGAACGCGGGATACCCTCAAGAGACCCAGTACTTC	CSVGNAGYPQETQYF
16	TRBV11-2	TRBD2	TRBJ2-1	.	TGTGCCAGCGGCCCCACCAGCGGGGGGACGTACAATGAGCAGTTCTTC	CASGPTSGGTYNEQFF
15	TRBV27	TRBD1	TRBJ1-1	.	TGTGCCAGCAGTGGGCGGGACAGGGGTTACACTGAAGCTTTCTTT	CASSGRDRGYTEAFF
16	TRBV4-1	.	TRBJ2-2	.	TGCGCCAGCAGCCACACAGGGGGGGTGCGGACCGGGGAGCTGTTTTTT	CASSHTGGVRTGELFF
14	TRBV2	.	TRBJ2-5	.	TGTGCCAGCAGCGAGGACTACACCCAAGAGACCCAGTACTTC	CASSEDYTQETQYF
17	TRBV5-1	.	TRBJ2-2	.	TGCGCCAGCAGCTTGGAGCCGAGCACTATTAACACCGGGGAGCTGTTTTTT	CASSLEPSTINTGELFF
12	TRBV19	.	TRBJ2-7	.	TGTGCCAGTAGCGGCAGGGTGGGTGAGCAGTACTTC	CASSGRVGEQYF
15	TRBV27	TRBD1	TRBJ1-2	.	TGTGCCAGCAGTTTGATACAGGGGCCTCCGGGTGGCTACACCTTC	CASSLIQGPPGGYTF
14	TRBV6-5	.	TRBJ1-4	.	TGTGCCAGCAGTCAATCCTTCAGTAATGAAAAACTGTTTTTT	CASSQSFSNEKLFF
15	TRBV7-9	TRBD1	TRBJ2-1	.	TGTGCCAGCAGCTCAGTCGGGACAGGGGGAGACGAGCAGTTCTTC	CASSSVGTGGDEQFF
17	TRBV5-1	TRBD1	TRBJ1-4	.	TGCGCCAGCAGCCTAAGGACAGGTTGGGTCCCCGATGAAAAACTGTTTTTT	CASSLRTGWVPDEKLFF
13	TRBV30	.	TRBJ1-1	.	TGTGCCTGGAGCAAAACAGCGAACACTGAAGCTTTCTTT	CAWSKTANTEAFF
15	TRBV5-1	.	TRBJ2-2	.	TGCGCCAGCAGCTTGGTAATAGCGGCTTCCGGGGAGCTGTTTTTT	CASSLVIAASGELFF
16	TRBV15	TRBD1	TRBJ2-3	.	TGTGCCACCAGCAGAGAAAGACAGGGTATGAGTTCAGCGCAGTATTTT	CATSRERQGMSSAQYF
14	TRBV9	TRBD1	TRBJ1-1	.	TGTGCCAGCAGCGTTTTACAGGGGTACGGTGAAGCTTTCTTT	CASSVLQGYGEAFF
12	TRBV5-7	.	TRBJ2-1	.	TGTGCCAGCACCTATCCCTTCAATGAGCAGTTCTTC	CASTYPFNEQFF
17	TRBV7-2	.	TRBJ2-5	.	TGTGCCAGCAGCTTAGCGCTGGTTTACGGGAAACAAGAGACCCAGTACTTC	CASSLALVYGKQETQYF
16	TRBV5-4	.	TRBJ2-5	few	TGTGCCAGCAGCCGGGGAGGTGGGACGAAGTGGGAGACCCAGTACTTC	CASSRGGGTKWETQYF
17	TRBV5-5	TRBD1	TRBJ1-4	.	TGTGCCAGCAGCCCACTCTCCGGACAGGGGAGGGCTGAAAAACTGTTTTTT	CASSPLSGQGRAEKLFF
11	TRBV29-1	.	TRBJ1-2	.	TGCAGCGGAGGGGGGGACTATGGCTACACCTTC	CSGGGDYGYTF
15	TRBV2	.	TRBJ1-3	.	TGTGCCAGCGGCGTAGGGCCGGGGGCTGGAAACACCATATATTTT	CASGVGPGAGNTIYF
16	TRBV27	.	TRBJ2-7	.	TGTGCCAGCAGTTTATTGGCGGGGTTCAAATCCTACGAGCAGTACTTC	CASSLLAGFKSYEQYF
15	TRBV27	.	TRBJ2-3	.	TGTGCCAGCAGTTTTACGACAGAAAAAGGGGATACGCAGTATTTT	CASSFTTEKGDTQYF
15	TRBV7-8	.	TRBJ1-2	.	TGTGCCAGCAGCCCCCTGGGCCTTTCTAACTATGGCTACACCTTC	CASSPLGLSNYGYTF
14	TRBV19	TRBD1	TRBJ2-2	.	TGTGCCAGTAGGGGGCGACAGGGGCCCGGGGAGCTGTTTTTT	CASRGRQGPGELFF
15	TRBV28	.	TRBJ2-1	.	TGTGCCAGCAGTTTAGAAACAGCCTCCTACAATGAGCAGTTCTTC	CASSLETASYNEQFF